This record concerns one T cell receptor beta chain sequence. V lost 6 bases to trimming and J lost 8 bases, with 13 bases between them. The CDR3 sequence is 12 residues long. CDR1 and CDR2 from the germline V gene are DFQATT and SNEGSKA (reference sequence). One entry per CDR3 protein, called by TCRdb with MiXCR from the RT-PCR reads. The sample carries more than 550,000 distinct CDR3 sequences, 12% to 15% recorded once. Sequencing used memory CD4+ T cells from blood. The V call is TRBV20-1, the J call TRBJ2-2; tentatively, D is TRBD1 (5 bases). The source of this sequence is a female donor in good health, serving as a healthy control. CDR3 bases: TGCAGTGCCCGACAGAGCCTGGGGGAGCTGTTTTTT. It encodes CSARQSLGELFF.